This T cell receptor beta chain originates from a study of T cell responses to AZD1222 COVID-19 vaccine. Broader study findings: Spike-specific TCR repertoires showed rising breadth and depth after two AZD1222 doses. Possibly, clonal diversity was underestimated; donors were largely white British and included more females. Among vaccine-associated CD4 TCRs, coverage spanned spike, with dominance at 160-218 and 743-854. Per reports, nearly half of all spike-specific TCRs target regions that are unmutated in variants.

With regard to this clone: Its antigen is still unknown.

Measured with immunoSEQ multiplex PCR; TCRdb has only the in-frame clones, and not every one. The sample includes some 110,000 clones, 85% to 95% of them seen just once. The CDR3 loop spans 13 amino acids. The germline V gene encodes CDR1 SGHNT and CDR2 YENEEA. Trimming pared 5 bases from V and 9 bases from J, leaving 14 bases between. The sequencing used peripheral blood, collected on day 0 of AZD1222 vaccination. The chain has TRBV11-3 and TRBJ2-1; D unresolved. This sequence originates from an adult in good health. This CDR3 reads CASSPPGYGEQFF. CDR3 sequence (DNA): TGTGCCAGCAGCCCGCCAGGTTACGGTGAGCAGTTCTTC.